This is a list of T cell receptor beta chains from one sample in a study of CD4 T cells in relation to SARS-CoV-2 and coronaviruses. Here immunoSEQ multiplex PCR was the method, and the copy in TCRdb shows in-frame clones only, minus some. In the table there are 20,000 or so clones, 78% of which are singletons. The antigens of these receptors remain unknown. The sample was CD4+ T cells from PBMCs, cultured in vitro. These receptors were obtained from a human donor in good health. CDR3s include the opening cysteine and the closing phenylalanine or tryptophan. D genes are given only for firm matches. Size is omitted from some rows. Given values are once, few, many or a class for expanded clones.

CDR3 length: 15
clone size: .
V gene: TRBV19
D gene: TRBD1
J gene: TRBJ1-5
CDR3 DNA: TGTGCCAGTAGTATATATTCAGGGGGCTATCAGCCCCAGCATTTT
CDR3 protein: CASSIYSGGYQPQHF

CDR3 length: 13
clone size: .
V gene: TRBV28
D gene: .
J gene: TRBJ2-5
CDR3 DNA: TGTGCCAGCAGTTTTGTTGCTCAAGAGACCCAGTACTTC
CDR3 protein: CASSFVAQETQYF

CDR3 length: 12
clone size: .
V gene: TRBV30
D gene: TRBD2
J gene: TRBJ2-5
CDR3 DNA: TGTGCCTGGAGTGTACAGCGGGGGACTCCGAACTTC
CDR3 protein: CAWSVQRGTPNF

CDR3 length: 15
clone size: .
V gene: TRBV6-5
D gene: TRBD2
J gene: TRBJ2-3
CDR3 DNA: TGTGCCAGCACCTTACTAGCGGGAGGGGCAGATACGCAGTATTTT
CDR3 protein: CASTLLAGGADTQYF

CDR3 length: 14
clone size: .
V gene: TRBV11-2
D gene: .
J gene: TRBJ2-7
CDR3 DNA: TGTGCCAGCAGCTCGCCGGGACAACTTTACGAGCAGTACTTC
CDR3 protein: CASSSPGQLYEQYF

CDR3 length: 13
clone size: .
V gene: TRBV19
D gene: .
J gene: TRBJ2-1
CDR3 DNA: TGTGCCAGTAGTTGGTTTAAGTTTGGTGAGCAGTTCTTC
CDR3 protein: CASSWFKFGEQFF

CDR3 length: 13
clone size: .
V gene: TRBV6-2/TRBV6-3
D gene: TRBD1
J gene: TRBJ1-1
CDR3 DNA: TGTGCCAGCAGTATATTGAACAGGGGGCTTGCTTTCTTT
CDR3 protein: CASSILNRGLAFF

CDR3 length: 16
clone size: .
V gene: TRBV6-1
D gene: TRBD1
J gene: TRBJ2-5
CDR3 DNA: TGTGCCAGCAGTGAAATGAGGGACAGGGGGCTAGAGACCCAGTACTTC
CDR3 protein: CASSEMRDRGLETQYF

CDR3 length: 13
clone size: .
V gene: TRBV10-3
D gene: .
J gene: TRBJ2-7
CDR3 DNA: TGTGCCACCACAGGGACGGACTCCTACGAGCAGTACTTC
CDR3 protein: CATTGTDSYEQYF

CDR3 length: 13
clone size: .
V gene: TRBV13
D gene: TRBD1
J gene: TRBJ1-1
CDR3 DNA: TGTGCCAGCAGCTCAGGGACAGGGACTGAAGCTTTCTTT
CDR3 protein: CASSSGTGTEAFF

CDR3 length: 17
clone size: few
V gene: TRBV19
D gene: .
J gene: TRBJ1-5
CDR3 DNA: TGTGCCAGTAGTAAAACTCATTCAACAGGGTTTTATCAGCCCCAGCATTTT
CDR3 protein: CASSKTHSTGFYQPQHF

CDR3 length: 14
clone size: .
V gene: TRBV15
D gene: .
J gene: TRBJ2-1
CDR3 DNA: TGTGCCACCAGCAGAGTGGTCCTCCGCGATGAGCAGTTCTTC
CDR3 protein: CATSRVVLRDEQFF

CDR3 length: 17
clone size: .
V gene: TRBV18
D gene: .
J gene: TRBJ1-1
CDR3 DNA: TGTGCCAGCTCACTCCGTGAGGAACCCCTCATGAACACTGAAGCTTTCTTT
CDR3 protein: CASSLREEPLMNTEAFF

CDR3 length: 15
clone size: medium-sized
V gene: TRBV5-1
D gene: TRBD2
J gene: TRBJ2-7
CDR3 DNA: TGCGCCAGCAGCTCTTTGACTAGCGGCTCCTACGAGCAGTACTTC
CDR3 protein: CASSSLTSGSYEQYF

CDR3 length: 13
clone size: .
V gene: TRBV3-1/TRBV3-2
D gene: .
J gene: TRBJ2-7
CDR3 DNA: TGTGCCAGCAGCCAAGTGTCCTCCTACGAGCAGTACTTC
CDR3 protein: CASSQVSSYEQYF

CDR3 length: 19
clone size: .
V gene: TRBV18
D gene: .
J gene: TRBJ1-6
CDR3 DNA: TGTGCCAGCTCACCCCACGCAGCAGGTTCGAGCTCCTATAATTCACCCCTCCACTTT
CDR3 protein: CASSPHAAGSSSYNSPLHF

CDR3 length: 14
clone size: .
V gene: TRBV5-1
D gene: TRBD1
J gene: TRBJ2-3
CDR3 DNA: TGCGCCAGCAGCAAGGGACAGGGGTCAGATACGCAGTATTTT
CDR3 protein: CASSKGQGSDTQYF

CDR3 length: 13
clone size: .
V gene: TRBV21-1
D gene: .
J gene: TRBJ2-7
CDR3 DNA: TGTGCCAAGCTAGCGGCCACCTCCTACGAGCAGTACTTC
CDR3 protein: CAKLAATSYEQYF

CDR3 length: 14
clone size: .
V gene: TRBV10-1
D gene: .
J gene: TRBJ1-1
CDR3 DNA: TGCGCCAGCAGTGAGGCAGGGTCGTATAGTGAAGCTTTCTTT
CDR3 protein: CASSEAGSYSEAFF

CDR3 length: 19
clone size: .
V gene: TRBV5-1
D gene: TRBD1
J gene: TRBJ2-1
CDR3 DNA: TGCGCCAGCAGCTCAACCCGGGACAGCGCCAAGAGCTCCTACAATGAGCAGTTCTTC
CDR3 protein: CASSSTRDSAKSSYNEQFF

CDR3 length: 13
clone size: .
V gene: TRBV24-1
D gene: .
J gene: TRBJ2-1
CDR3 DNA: TGTGCCACCAGTGCCTACGGGAGTAATGAGCAGTTCTTC
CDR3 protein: CATSAYGSNEQFF

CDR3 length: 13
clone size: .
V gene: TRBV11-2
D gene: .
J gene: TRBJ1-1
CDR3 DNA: TGTGCCAGCAGCTCCCAAAGGAACACTGAAGCTTTCTTT
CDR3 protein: CASSSQRNTEAFF

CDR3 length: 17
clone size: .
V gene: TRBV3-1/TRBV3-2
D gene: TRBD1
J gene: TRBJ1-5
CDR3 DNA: TGTGCCAGCAGCTTGACTACAGGGGGCATCATGGATCAGCCCCAGCATTTT
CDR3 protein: CASSLTTGGIMDQPQHF

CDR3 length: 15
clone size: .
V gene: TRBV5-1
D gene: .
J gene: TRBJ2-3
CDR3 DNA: TGCGCCAGCAGCCAGAAGTCAGGGTACACAGATACGCAGTATTTT
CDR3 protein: CASSQKSGYTDTQYF

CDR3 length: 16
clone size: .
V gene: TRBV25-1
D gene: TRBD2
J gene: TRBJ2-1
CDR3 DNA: TGTGCCAGCAGTGAAGGGCGGGGGGACCCCCGGAACGAGCAGTTCTTC
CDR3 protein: CASSEGRGDPRNEQFF

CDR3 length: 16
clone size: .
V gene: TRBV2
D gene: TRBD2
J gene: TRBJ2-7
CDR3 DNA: TGTGCCAGCAGTGAAGAAGGGGCTAGCGGGAGATACGAGCAGTACTTC
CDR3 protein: CASSEEGASGRYEQYF

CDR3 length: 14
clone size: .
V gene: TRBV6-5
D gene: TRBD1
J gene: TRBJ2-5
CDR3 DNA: TGTGCCAGCGGGTCTGGACAGGTCCAAGAGACCCAGTACTTC
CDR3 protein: CASGSGQVQETQYF

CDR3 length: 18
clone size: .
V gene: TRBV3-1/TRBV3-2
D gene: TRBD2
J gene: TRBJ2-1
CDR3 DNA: TGTGCCAGCAGCCAAGATGACGGGACTAGCGGGAGAAGCAATGAGCAGTTCTTC
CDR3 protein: CASSQDDGTSGRSNEQFF

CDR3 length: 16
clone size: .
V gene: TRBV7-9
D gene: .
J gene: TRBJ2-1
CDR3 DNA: TGTGCCAGCACCCCGACGGAACTTAATGACTACAATGAGCAGTTCTTC
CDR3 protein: CASTPTELNDYNEQFF

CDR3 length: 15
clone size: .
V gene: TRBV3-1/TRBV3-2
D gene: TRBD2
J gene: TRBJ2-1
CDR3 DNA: TGTGCCAGCAGCCCCCCTGGCGGGAGTAACAATGAGCAGTTCTTC
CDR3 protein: CASSPPGGSNNEQFF